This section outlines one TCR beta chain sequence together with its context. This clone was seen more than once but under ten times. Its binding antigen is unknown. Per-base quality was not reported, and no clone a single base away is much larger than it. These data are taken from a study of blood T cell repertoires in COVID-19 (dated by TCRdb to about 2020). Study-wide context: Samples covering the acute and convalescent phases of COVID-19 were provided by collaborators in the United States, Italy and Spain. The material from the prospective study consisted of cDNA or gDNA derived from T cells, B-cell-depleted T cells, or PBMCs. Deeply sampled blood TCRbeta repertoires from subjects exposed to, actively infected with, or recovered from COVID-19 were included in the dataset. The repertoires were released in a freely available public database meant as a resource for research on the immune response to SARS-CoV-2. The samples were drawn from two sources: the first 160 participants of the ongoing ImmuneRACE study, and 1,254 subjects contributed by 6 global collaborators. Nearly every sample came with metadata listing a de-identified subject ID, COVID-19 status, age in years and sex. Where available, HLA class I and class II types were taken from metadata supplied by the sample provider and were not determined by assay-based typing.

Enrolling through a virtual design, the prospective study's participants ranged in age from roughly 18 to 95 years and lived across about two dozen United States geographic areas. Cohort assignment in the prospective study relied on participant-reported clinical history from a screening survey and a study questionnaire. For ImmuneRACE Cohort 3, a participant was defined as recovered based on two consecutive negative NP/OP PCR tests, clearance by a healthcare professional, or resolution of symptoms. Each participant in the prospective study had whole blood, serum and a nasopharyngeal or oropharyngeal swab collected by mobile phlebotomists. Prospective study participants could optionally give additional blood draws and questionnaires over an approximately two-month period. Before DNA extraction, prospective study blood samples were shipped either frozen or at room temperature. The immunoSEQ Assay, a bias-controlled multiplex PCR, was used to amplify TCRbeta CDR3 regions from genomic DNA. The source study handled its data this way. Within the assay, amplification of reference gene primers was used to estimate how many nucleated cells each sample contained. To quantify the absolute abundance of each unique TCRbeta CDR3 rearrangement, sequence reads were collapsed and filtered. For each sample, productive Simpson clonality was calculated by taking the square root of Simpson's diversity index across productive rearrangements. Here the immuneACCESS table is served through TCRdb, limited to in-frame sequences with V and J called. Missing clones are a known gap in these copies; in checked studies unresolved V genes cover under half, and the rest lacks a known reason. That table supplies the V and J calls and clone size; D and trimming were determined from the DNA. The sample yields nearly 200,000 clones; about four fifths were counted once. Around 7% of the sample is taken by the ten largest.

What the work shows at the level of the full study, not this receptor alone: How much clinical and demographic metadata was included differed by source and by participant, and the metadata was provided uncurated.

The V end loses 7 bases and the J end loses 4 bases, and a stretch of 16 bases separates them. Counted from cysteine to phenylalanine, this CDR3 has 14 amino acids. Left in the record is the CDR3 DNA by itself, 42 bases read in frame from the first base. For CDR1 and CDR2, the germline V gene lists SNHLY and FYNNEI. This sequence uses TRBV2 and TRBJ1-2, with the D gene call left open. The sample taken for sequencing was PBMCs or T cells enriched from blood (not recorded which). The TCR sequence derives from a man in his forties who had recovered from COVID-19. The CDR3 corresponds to CASTVATPSYGYTF. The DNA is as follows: TGTGCCAGCACCGTAGCGACCCCCTCCTATGGCTACACCTTC.